The 25 T cell receptor beta chains given below trace back to one sample, sequenced in a study of CD8+ T cells in alopecia areata. cDNA serving as the sequencing template came from extracted, reverse transcribed RNA. Profiled with immunoSEQ multiplex PCR; TCRdb holds only in-frame clones, not every one. This table has 120,000 or so clones, around 60% appearing once. The material was CD4+ T cells sorted from blood, obtained at week 0. These receptor sequences come from a human donor with alopecia areata.

This chain connects TRBV6-5 to TRBJ1-2; D ambiguous. The V and J ends lost 7 bases and 5 bases respectively, with 11 bases between them. Germline V gives CDR1 MNHEY, CDR2 SVGAGI. The CDR3 covers 12 residues. The CDR3 DNA is TGTGCCAGCATGGACCCAGGATATGGCTACACCTTC. Translating gives CASMDPGYGYTF.

The gene calls are TRBV10-2 and TRBJ2-7, with D perhaps matching TRBD1 or TRBD2 (5 bases each). Germline CDR1 WSHSY, CDR2 SAAADI. CDR3 length: 16 residues. Between the trimmed V and J ends, which lost 3 bases and 0 bases, there was a span of 15 bases. The DNA of the CDR3 is TGCGCCAGCAGTGATTCCGGGACGGTAAGCTCCTACGAGCAGTACTTC. It yields the protein CASSDSGTVSSYEQYF.

V usage is TRBV5-1 and J usage is TRBJ1-2, with 7 positions matching TRBD1. The ends lost 3 bases at V and 3 bases at J; junction bases unmatched: 11. CDR3 length: 16 residues. Germline CDR1 is SGHRS and CDR2 is YFSETQ. CDR3 residues: CASSYRDSVLDYGYTF. Written as DNA, the CDR3 is TGCGCCAGCAGCTACCGGGACAGCGTTCTGGACTATGGCTACACCTTC.

About this clone itself: The same CDR3 also results from other DNA sequences found in this sample. The chain carries TRBV9 and TRBJ2-1, with D hard to call. The CDR3 length is 13 residues. Trimming left V 6 bases short and J 6 bases short, with 13 bases between. Germline CDR1 is SGDLS and CDR2 is YYNGEE. CDR3 protein: CASTNPPGNEQFF. The CDR3 DNA reads TGTGCCAGCACCAACCCACCGGGCAATGAGCAGTTCTTC.

V is TRBV27 and J is TRBJ2-3; the D call may be TRBD1 or TRBD2 (6 bases each). V shed 2 bases and J shed 4 bases, with 16 bases lying between them. In germline, CDR1 is MNHEY, CDR2 SMNVEV (reference sequence). CDR3 length: 16 residues. CDR3 protein: CASSLLGGVGPDTQYF. The CDR3 DNA follows: TGTGCCAGCAGTTTACTGGGGGGCGTAGGGCCAGATACGCAGTATTTT.

In this sample, this clone turned up once. This chain connects TRBV7-9 to TRBJ2-7, with 9 bases lining up with TRBD1. Germline lookup yields CDR1 SEHNR and CDR2 FQNEAQ (reference sequence). The CDR3 is 15 amino acids. V trimming: 3 bases; J trimming: 5 bases; junction bases outside the gene matches: 8. CDR3 in DNA: TGTGCCAGCAGCTTCGCCGGGACAGGGAAAGACGAGCAGTACTTC. This translates into CASSFAGTGKDEQYF.

This clone is medium-sized in the sample. The chain carries TRBV19 and TRBJ2-3; 10 bases are shared with TRBD2. The CDR3 contains 16 residues. With 6 bases clipped from V and 3 bases from J, the junction kept 9 bases outside the gene matches. Germline lookup yields CDR1 LNHDA and CDR2 SQIVND (reference sequence). In DNA, the CDR3 is TGTGCCAGTAGCCCAAGAGCGGGGGGGCCGACAGATACGCAGTATTTT. Translating gives CASSPRAGGPTDTQYF.

Regarding this clone: The sample carries other DNA sequences with the same CDR3. The chain has TRBV5-1 and TRBJ2-5; D is ambiguous. In germline, CDR1 is SGHRS, CDR2 YFSETQ. This CDR3 region has 12 residues. Trimming left V 0 bases short and J 0 bases short, with 0 bases between. The CDR3 bases are TGCGCCAGCAGCTTGGACCAAGAGACCCAGTACTTC. This sequence encodes CASSLDQETQYF. The whole variable domain, remainder taken from reference TRBV5-1 and TRBJ2-5, is KAGVTQTPRYLIKTRGQQVTLSCSPISGHRSVSWYQQTPGQGLQFLFEYFSETQRNKGNFPGRFSGRQFSNSRSEMNVSTLELGDSALYLCASSLDQETQYFGPGTRLLVL.

The chain recombines TRBV7-2 with TRBJ2-1, with 8 bases lining up with TRBD2. CDR1 and CDR2 (germline): SGHTA, FQGNSA. The CDR3 loop spans 15 amino acids. J lost 7 bases, V lost 5 bases, and 10 bases had no gene match. The CDR3 loop is CASSPEVAGRNEQFF. The CDR3, as DNA: TGTGCCAGCAGCCCAGAGGTAGCGGGGAGGAATGAGCAGTTCTTC. The variable domain in full, completed from reference TRBV7-2 and TRBJ2-1, reads GAGVSQSPSNKVTEKGKDVELRCDPISGHTALYWYRQSLGQGLEFLIYFQGNSAPDKSGLPSDRFSAERTGGSVSTLTIQRTQQEDSAVYLCASSPEVAGRNEQFFGPGTRLTVL.

V usage is TRBV7-8 and J usage is TRBJ2-3, with 8 positions matching TRBD2. CDR1 and CDR2 (germline): SGHVS, FQNEAQ. This CDR3 comprises 16 residues. The junction had 7 bases not matched to a gene; V was cut back by 2 bases and J by 3 bases. CDR3 sequence (DNA): TGTGCCAGCAGCTTAAACGGGGGGGCGAGGACAGATACGCAGTATTTT. Translating it yields CASSLNGGARTDTQYF.

This chain uses TRBV2 with TRBJ2-5; 7 bases agree with TRBD2. This CDR3 is built from 13 residues. Trimming took 5 bases from V and 5 from J; bases not matched to a gene: 5. Germline CDR1 reads SNHLY; CDR2 reads FYNNEI. CDR3 in DNA: TGTGCCAGCAGTACCACAGCGGGGGAGACCCAGTACTTC. Amino acid sequence: CASSTTAGETQYF.

This clone showed up just a few times. CDR3 DNA sequence: TGTGCCAGCAGCTTCCTATCTTCCTACGAGCAGTACTTC. This codes for CASSFLSSYEQYF. This chain uses TRBV7-2 with TRBJ2-7; D ambiguous. V was pared by 3 bases and J by 1 base, with 7 bases between. Germline CDR1 SGHTA, CDR2 FQGNSA. This CDR3 region has 13 residues.

The rearrangement joins TRBV19 to TRBJ1-5; D not resolved. Germline CDR1 is LNHDA and CDR2 is SQIVND (reference sequence). The CDR3 is 13 amino acids. V was cut by 3 bases and J by 6 bases, with 9 bases left in between. CDR3 protein: CASSIMVSQPQHF. DNA for the CDR3: TGTGCCAGTAGTATCATGGTGAGTCAGCCCCAGCATTTT.

V usage is TRBV7-2 and J usage is TRBJ2-3; TRBD2 matches 7 bases. CDR1 and CDR2 (germline): SGHTA, FQGNSA. The V and J ends lost 1 base and 2 bases, in that order; junction bases with no gene match: 3. CDR3 length: 15 amino acids. CDR3 in DNA: TGTGCCAGCAGCTTAGTAGCGGGCTACACAGATACGCAGTATTTT. Its protein product is CASSLVAGYTDTQYF.

The rearrangement joins TRBV30 to TRBJ1-3, with D tentatively TRBD1 (5 bases). Looked up from germline, CDR1 is GTSNPN and CDR2 is SVGIG (reference sequence). With 0 bases removed from V and 2 bases from J, the gap between germline ends came to 11 bases. The CDR3 runs to 15 residues. The CDR3 sequence: CAWSVLPGPGNTIYF. For the CDR3, the DNA is TGTGCCTGGAGTGTTCTGCCGGGACCTGGAAACACCATATATTTT.

The CDR3 sequence: CAWTVGRTYEQYF. CDR3 nucleotide sequence: TGTGCCTGGACTGTGGGCAGGACCTACGAGCAGTACTTC. The chain combines TRBV30 with TRBJ2-7, with unresolved D. Trimming took off 4 bases at V and 2 bases at J, with 12 bases between the two ends. Germline V gene lookup returns CDR1 GTSNPN and CDR2 SVGIG (reference sequence). There are 13 residues in the CDR3.

This chain links TRBV29-1 with TRBJ1-1; D is undetermined. Deletions cut 5 bases from V and 3 bases from J, with 13 bases between. Germline CDR1 SQVTM, CDR2 ANQGSEA. The CDR3 is 13 amino acids. Here the CDR3 DNA reads TGCAGCGTTAGGGAGTTGAGAGACACTGAAGCTTTCTTT. It encodes CSVRELRDTEAFF. Full variable domain (rest looked up from reference TRBV29-1 and TRBJ1-1): SAVISQKPSRDICQRGTSLTIQCQVDSQVTMMFWYRQQPGQSLTLIATANQGSEATYESGFVIDKFPISRPNLTFSTLTVSNMSPEDSSIYLCSVRELRDTEAFFGQGTRLTVV.

This clone turned up a few times. This sequence joins TRBV19 and TRBJ2-4; D gene ambiguous. The germline V gene has CDR1 LNHDA and CDR2 SQIVND (reference sequence). This CDR3 is built from 15 residues. V lost 3 bases to trimming and J lost 0 bases, with 9 bases between them. The CDR3 DNA sequence: TGTGCCAGTAGTATGGCCGATATAGCCAAAAACATTCAGTACTTC. Its protein is CASSMADIAKNIQYF.

J is TRBJ2-5 and V is TRBV7-7, with D uncertain. V shed 2 bases and J shed 4 bases, with 8 bases lying between them. The CDR3 is 13 residues long. The germline gives CDR1 SSHAT, CDR2 FNYEAQ (reference sequence). The CDR3 sequence is CASSLTQLETQYF. CDR3 coding DNA: TGTGCCAGCAGCTTAACCCAACTAGAGACCCAGTACTTC. Based on the CDR3 plus reference TRBV7-7 and TRBJ2-5, the full variable domain is GAGVSQSPRYKVTKRGQDVTLRCDPISSHATLYWYQQALGQGPEFLTYFNYEAQPDKSGLPSDRFSAERPEGSISTLTIQRTEQRDSAMYRCASSLTQLETQYFGPGTRLLVL.

This chain uses TRBV10-3 with TRBJ1-1; D remains ambiguous. CDR1 ENHRY and CDR2 SYGVKD come from the germline V gene. The V and J ends lost 2 bases and 3 bases respectively, with 4 bases between them. The CDR3 is made up of 12 amino acids. Written as DNA, the CDR3 is TGTGCCATCAGTGAGATCGACACTGAAGCTTTCTTT. Protein: CAISEIDTEAFF.

This clone was detected only a few times. The chain carries TRBV25-1 and TRBJ2-7; 10 bases map to TRBD1. V lost 6 bases, J lost 2 bases, and 4 bases stayed unmatched. The CDR3 is 14 amino acids. Germline-derived CDR1 and CDR2 are MGHDK and SYGVNS. The CDR3 sequence is CASRGGTGAYEQYF. The CDR3 nucleotides are TGTGCCAGCAGGGGTGGGACAGGGGCCTACGAGCAGTACTTC.

CDR3: CASSPLLVYPGQGHQETQYF. CDR3 DNA sequence: TGTGCCAGCTCACCACTCTTGGTATATCCGGGACAGGGTCATCAAGAGACCCAGTACTTC. The chain carries TRBV18 and TRBJ2-5, with 9 nucleotides matching TRBD1. Germline V CDR1 and CDR2: KGHSH, LQKENI. The J segment lost 2 bases and the V segment lost 1 base, leaving 17 bases of the junction unmatched. CDR3 length: 20 amino acids.

This clone showed up just a few times. The chain uses TRBV18 and TRBJ2-5, with D unresolved. Germline loops: CDR1 KGHSH, CDR2 LQKENI. The CDR3 has 12 amino acids. The V end was cut by 1 base, the J end by 5 bases, with 5 bases between. In DNA form, the CDR3 reads TGTGCCAGCTCACCACGACCGGAGACCCAGTACTTC. Protein sequence: CASSPRPETQYF.

This rearrangement joins TRBV5-1 to TRBJ1-5; TRBD1 agrees at 10 bases. The CDR3 is 15 residues long. The V gene's germline CDR1 is SGHRS and CDR2 YFSETQ. V lost 4 bases and J lost 6; bases outside the gene matches: 7. CDR3 loop: CASSPGQGEGQPQHF. The CDR3 DNA is TGCGCCAGCAGCCCCGGACAGGGGGAGGGTCAGCCCCAGCATTTT.

This clone was found a few times. The V call is TRBV4-1, the J call TRBJ2-1, with a possible D match to TRBD1 (7 bases). V gave up 0 bases and J gave up 3 bases, with 18 bases separating them. This CDR3 is 18 amino acids long. The germline V gene has CDR1 MGHRA and CDR2 YSYEKL. The DNA for the CDR3 is TGCGCCAGCAGCCAAGACCTACGGCGACAGGGACTCTACAATGAGCAGTTCTTC. Protein sequence: CASSQDLRRQGLYNEQFF.